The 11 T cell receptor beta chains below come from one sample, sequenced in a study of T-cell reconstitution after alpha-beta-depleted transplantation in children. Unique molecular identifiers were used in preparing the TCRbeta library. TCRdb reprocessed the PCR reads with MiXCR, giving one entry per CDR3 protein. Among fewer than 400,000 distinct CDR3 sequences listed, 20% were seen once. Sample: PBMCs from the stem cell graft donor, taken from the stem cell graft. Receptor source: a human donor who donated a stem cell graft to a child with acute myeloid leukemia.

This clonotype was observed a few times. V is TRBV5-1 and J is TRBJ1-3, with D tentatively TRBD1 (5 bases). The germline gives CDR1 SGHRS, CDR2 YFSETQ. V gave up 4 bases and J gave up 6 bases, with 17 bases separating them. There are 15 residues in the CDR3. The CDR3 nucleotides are TGCGCCAGCAGCCCCAGGGAGGGGAGGCAAAACACCATATATTTT. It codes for CASSPREGRQNTIYF.

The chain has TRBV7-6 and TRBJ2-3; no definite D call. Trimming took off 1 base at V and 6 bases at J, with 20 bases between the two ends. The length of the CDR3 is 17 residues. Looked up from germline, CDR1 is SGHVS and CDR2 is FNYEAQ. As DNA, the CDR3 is TGTGCCAGCAGCTTAGTTTCGCCGGGCCCGCAGTTGGATACGCAGTATTTT. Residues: CASSLVSPGPQLDTQYF. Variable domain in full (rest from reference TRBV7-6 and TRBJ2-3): GAGVSQSPRYKVTKRGQDVALRCDPISGHVSLYWYRQALGQGPEFLTYFNYEAQQDKSGLPNDRFSAERPEGSISTLTIQRTEQRDSAMYRCASSLVSPGPQLDTQYFGPGTRLTVL.

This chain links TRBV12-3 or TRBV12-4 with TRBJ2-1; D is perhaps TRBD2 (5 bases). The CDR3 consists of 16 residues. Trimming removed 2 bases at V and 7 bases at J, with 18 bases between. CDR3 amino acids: CASSLSGSWGWNEQFF. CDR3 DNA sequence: TGTGCCAGCAGTTTATCGGGGTCCTGGGGTTGGAATGAGCAGTTCTTC.

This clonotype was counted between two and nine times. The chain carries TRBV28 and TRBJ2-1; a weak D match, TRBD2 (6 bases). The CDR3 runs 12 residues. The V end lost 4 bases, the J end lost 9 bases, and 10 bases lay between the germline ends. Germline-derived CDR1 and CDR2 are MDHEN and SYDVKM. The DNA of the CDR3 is TGTGCCAGCAGTTCCTTGGGGGGTGAGCAGTTCTTC. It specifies CASSSLGGEQFF.

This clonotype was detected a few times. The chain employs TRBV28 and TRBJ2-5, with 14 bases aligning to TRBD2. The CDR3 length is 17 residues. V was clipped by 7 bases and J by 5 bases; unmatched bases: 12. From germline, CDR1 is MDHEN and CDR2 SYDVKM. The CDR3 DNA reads TGTGCCAGCACTCCGGGACTAGCGGGAGACGTCGGCGAGACCCAGTACTTC. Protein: CASTPGLAGDVGETQYF.

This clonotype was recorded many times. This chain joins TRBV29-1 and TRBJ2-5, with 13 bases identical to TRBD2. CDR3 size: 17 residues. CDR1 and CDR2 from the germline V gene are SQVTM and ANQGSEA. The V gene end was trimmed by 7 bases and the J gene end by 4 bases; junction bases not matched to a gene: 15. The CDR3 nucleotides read TGCAGCGCTGCGGACAGCGGACTAGCGGGAGTGGGAGAGACCCAGTACTTC. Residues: CSAADSGLAGVGETQYF.

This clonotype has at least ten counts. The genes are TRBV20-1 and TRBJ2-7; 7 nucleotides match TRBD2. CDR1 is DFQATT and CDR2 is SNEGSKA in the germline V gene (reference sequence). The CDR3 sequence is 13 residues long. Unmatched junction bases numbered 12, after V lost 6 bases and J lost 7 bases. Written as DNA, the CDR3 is TGCAGTGCCCCAACCGGGACTACGGGTGAGCAGTACTTC. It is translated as CSAPTGTTGEQYF.

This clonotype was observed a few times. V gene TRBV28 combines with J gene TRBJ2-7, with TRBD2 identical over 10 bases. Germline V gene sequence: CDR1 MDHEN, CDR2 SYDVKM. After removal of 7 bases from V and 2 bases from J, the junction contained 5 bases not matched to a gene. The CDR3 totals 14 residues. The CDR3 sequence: CASKLAGGPYEQYF. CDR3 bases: TGTGCCAGCAAATTAGCGGGAGGCCCCTACGAGCAGTACTTC.

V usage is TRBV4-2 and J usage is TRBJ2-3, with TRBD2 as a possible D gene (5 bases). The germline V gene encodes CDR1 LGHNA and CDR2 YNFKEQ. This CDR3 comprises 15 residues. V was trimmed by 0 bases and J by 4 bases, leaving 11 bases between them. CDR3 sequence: CASSQDMRAPDTQYF. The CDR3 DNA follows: TGTGCCAGCAGCCAAGATATGAGGGCCCCAGATACGCAGTATTTT.

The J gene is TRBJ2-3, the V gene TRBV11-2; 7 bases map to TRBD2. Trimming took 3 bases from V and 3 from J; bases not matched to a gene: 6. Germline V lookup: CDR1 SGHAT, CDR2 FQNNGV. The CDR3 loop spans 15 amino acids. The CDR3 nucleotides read TGTGCCAGCAGCTTGGGCGGGAGTGATACAGATACGCAGTATTTT. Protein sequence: CASSLGGSDTDTQYF.

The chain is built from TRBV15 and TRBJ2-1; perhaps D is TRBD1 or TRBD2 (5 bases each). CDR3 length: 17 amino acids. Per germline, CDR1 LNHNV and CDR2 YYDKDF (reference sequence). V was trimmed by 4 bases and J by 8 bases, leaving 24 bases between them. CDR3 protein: CATSTTAGTKLWDEQFF. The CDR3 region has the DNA TGTGCCACCAGCACCACCGCCGGGACCAAGCTCTGGGATGAGCAGTTCTTC.